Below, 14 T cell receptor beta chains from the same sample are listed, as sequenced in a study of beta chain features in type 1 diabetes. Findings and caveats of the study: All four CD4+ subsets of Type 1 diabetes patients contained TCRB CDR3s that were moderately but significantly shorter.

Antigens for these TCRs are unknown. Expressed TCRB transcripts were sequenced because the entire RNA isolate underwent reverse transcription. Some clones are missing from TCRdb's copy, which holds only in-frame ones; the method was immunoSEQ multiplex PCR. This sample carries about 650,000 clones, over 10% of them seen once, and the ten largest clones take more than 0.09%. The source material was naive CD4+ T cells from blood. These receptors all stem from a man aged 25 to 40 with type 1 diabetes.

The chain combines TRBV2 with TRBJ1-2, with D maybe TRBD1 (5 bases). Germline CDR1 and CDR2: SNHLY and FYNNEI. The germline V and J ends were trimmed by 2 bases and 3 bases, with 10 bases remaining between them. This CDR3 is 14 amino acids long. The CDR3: CASSEQGEDYGYTF. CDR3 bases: TGTGCCAGCAGTGAACAAGGGGAGGACTATGGCTACACCTTC.

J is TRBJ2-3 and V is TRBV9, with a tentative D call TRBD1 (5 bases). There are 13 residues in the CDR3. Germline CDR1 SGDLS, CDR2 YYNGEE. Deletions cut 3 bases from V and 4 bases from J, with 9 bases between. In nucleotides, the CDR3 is TGTGCCAGCAGCGCCAGGGATCCAGATACGCAGTATTTT. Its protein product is CASSARDPDTQYF.

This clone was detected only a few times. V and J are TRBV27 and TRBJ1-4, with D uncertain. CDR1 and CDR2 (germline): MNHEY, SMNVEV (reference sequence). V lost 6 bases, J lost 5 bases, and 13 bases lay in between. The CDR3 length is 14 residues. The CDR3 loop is CASRGQAGNEKLFF. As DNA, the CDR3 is TGTGCCAGCAGGGGTCAAGCCGGGAATGAAAAACTGTTTTTT.

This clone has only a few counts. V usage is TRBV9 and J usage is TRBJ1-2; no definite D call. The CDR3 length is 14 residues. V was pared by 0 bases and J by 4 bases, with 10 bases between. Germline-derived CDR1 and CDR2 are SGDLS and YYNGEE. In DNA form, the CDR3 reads TGTGCCAGCAGCGTAGGGGGTGCCGGCTATGGCTACACCTTC. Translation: CASSVGGAGYGYTF.

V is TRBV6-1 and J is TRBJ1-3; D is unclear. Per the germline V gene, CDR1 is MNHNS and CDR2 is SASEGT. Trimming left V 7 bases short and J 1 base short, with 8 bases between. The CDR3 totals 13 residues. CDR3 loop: CASIMLSGNTIYF. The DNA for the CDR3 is TGTGCCAGCATCATGCTGTCTGGAAACACCATATATTTT.

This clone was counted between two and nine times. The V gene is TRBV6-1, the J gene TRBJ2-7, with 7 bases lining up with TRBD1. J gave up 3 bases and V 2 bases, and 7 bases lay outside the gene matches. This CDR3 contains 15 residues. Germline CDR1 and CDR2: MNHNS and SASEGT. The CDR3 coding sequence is TGTGCCAGCAGTGAACTACAGGGGTTCGGCTACGAGCAGTACTTC. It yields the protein CASSELQGFGYEQYF.

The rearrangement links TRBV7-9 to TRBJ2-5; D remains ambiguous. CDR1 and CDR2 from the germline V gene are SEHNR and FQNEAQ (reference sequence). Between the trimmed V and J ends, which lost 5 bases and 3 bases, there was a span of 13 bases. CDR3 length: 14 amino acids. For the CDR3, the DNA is TGTGCCAGCAGCCCGCCCTCTGGGAAAGAGACCCAGTACTTC. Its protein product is CASSPPSGKETQYF.

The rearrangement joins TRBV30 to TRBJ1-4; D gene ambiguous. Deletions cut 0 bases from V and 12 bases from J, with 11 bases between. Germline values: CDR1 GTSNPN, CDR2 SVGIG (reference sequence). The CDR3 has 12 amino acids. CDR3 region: CAWSVGPGELFF. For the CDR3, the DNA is TGTGCCTGGAGTGTAGGGCCCGGGGAACTGTTTTTT.

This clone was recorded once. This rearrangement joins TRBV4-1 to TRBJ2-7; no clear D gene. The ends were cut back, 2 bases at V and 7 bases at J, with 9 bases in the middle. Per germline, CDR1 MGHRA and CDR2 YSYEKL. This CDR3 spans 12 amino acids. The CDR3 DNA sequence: TGCGCCAGCAGCCAACCCTTGGGGGAGCAGTACTTC. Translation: CASSQPLGEQYF.

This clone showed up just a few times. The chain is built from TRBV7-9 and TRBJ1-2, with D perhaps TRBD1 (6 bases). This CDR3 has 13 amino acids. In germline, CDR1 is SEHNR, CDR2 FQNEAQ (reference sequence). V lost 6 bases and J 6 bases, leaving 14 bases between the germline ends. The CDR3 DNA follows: TGTGCCAGCAGTCTAGGGGGGCGTGATGGCTACACCTTC. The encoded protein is CASSLGGRDGYTF.

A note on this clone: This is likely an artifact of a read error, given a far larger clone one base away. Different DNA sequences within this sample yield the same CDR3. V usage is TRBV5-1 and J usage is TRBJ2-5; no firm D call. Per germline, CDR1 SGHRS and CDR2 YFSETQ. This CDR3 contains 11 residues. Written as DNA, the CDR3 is TGTGCCAGCAGCTTACAAGAGACCCAGTACTTC. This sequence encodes CASSLQETQYF. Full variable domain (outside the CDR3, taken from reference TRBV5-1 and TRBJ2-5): KAGVTQTPRYLIKTRGQQVTLSCSPISGHRSVSWYQQTPGQGLQFLFEYFSETQRNKGNFPGRFSGRQFSNSRSEMNVSTLELGDSALYLCASSLQETQYFGPGTRLLVL.

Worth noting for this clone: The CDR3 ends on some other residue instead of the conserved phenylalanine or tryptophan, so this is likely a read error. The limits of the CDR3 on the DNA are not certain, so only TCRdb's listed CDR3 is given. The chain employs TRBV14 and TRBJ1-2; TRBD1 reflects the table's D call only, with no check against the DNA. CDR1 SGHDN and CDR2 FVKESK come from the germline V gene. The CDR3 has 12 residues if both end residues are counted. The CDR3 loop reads CASSRGQADFTI.

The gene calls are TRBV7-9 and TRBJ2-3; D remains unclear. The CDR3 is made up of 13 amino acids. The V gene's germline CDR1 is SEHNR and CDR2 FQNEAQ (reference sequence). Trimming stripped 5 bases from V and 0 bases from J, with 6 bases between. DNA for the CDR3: TGTGCCAGCAGCGTCTTCAGCACAGATACGCAGTATTTT. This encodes CASSVFSTDTQYF.

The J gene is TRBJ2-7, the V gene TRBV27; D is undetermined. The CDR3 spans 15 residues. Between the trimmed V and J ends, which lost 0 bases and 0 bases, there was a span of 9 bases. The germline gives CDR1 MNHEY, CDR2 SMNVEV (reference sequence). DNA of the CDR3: TGTGCCAGCAGTTTATCATACTGGGCCTCCTACGAGCAGTACTTC. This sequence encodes CASSLSYWASYEQYF.